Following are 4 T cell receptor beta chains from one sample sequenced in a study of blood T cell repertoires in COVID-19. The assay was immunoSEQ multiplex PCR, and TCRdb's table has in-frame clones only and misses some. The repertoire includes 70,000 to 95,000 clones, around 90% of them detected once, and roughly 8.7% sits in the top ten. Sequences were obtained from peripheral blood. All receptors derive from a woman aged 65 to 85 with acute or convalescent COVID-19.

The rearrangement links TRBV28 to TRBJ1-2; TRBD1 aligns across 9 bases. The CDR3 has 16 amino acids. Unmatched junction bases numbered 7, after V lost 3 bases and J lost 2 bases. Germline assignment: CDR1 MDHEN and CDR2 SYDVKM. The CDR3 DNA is TGTGCCAGCAGTTTTGTCGGGGGACAGGGAAACTATGGCTACACCTTC. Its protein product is CASSFVGGQGNYGYTF.

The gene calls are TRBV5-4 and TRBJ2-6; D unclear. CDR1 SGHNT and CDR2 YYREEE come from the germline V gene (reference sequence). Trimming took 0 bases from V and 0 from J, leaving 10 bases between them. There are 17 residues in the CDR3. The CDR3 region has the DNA TGTGCCAGCAGCTTGGGATTACAGCACTCTGGGGCCAACGTCCTGACTTTC. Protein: CASSLGLQHSGANVLTF.

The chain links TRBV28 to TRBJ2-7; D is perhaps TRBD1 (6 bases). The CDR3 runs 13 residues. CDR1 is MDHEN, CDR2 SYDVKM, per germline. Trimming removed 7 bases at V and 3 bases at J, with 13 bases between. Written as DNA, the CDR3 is TGTGCCAGCAAGGGGGAGTATTTCTACGAGCAGTACTTC. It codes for CASKGEYFYEQYF.

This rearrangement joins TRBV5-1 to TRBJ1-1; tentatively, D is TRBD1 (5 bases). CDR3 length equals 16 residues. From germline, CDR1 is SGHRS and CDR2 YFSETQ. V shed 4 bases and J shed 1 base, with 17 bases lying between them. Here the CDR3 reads CASSERPGQTNTEAFF. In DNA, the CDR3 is TGCGCCAGCAGCGAAAGACCCGGACAAACGAACACTGAAGCTTTCTTT.